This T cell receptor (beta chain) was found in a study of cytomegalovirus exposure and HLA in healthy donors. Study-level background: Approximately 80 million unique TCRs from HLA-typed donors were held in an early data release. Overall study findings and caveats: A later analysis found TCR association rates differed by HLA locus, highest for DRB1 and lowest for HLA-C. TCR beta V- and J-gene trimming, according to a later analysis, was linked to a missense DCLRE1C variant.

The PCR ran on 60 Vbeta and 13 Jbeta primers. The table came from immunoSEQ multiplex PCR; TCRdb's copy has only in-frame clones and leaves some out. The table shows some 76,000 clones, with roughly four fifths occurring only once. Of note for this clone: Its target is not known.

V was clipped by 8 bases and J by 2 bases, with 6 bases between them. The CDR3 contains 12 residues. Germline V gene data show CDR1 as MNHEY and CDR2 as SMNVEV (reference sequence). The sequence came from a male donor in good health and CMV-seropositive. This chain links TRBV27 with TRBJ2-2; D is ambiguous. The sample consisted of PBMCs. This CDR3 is CASPKNTGELFF. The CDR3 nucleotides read TGTGCCAGCCCCAAAAACACCGGGGAGCTGTTTTTT.